This is a list of T cell receptor beta chains from one sample in a study of T cells in pancreatic ductal adenocarcinoma. Only in-frame clones appear in the TCRdb table, and some are missing; sequencing was by immunoSEQ multiplex PCR. The repertoire holds over 90,000 clones, with 90% to 95% as singletons. Specimen: PBMCs. The source is a human donor with pancreatic ductal adenocarcinoma. The CDR3 runs from the conserved cysteine through the conserved F or W. Each record gives: D gene, V gene, clone size, J gene, CDR3 DNA, CDR3 protein. D genes are given only for firm matches. Clone size is given for some rows only: seen once, a few or many times, or a class if the clone is expanded.

>-|TRBV7-8|-|TRBJ2-1
TGTGCCAGCAGCTTCAGACTAGTGGTGTACAATGAGCAGTTCTTC
CASSFRLVVYNEQFF
>TRBD1|TRBV6-5|-|TRBJ1-2
TGTGCCAGCATCCAAGCAGGGGGACACGCAGGCTACACCTTC
CASIQAGGHAGYTF
>TRBD2|TRBV7-2|-|TRBJ2-3
TGTGCCAGCAGCTTAAAAGCGGGAGACTGGGATACGCAGTATTTT
CASSLKAGDWDTQYF
>-|TRBV18|once|TRBJ1-2
TGTGCCAGCTCACCAGTGACAGTCTATGGCTACACCTTC
CASSPVTVYGYTF
>-|TRBV5-1|-|TRBJ2-1
TGCGCCAGCAGCTACCCCGGGAGGCAGTTCTTC
CASSYPGRQFF
>TRBD2|TRBV11-2|-|TRBJ2-2
TGTGCCAGCAGCCCCGCGGGACTAGCGGACGACGGGACCGGGGAGCTGTTTTTT
CASSPAGLADDGTGELFF
>-|TRBV28|-|TRBJ1-2
TGTGCCAGCAGTTTAACGGGGTACGGCTACACCTTC
CASSLTGYGYTF
>-|TRBV7-8|-|TRBJ1-2
TGTGCCAGCAGCTTTACAGGGCCTCTTTCCTATGGCTACACCTTC
CASSFTGPLSYGYTF
>TRBD1|TRBV6-5|-|TRBJ1-2
TGTGCCAGCAGTTACGGGACAGGGGGCGACTATGGCTACACCTTC
CASSYGTGGDYGYTF
>-|TRBV7-3|-|TRBJ2-5
TGTGCCAGCAGCTTAGGAGTCGAGGGGACCCAGTACTTC
CASSLGVEGTQYF
>-|TRBV27|-|TRBJ2-3
TGTGCCAGCAGCTTTATGGCCTCTGGCACAGATACGCAGTATTTT
CASSFMASGTDTQYF
>-|TRBV5-4|-|TRBJ2-3
TGTGCCAGCAGCTTGGCGAGTGGCACAGATACGCAGTATTTT
CASSLASGTDTQYF
>-|TRBV18|-|TRBJ1-4
TGTGCCAGCTCGCTGGACTTTAATGAAAAACTGTTTTTT
CASSLDFNEKLFF
>TRBD1|TRBV5-1|-|TRBJ2-7
TGCGCCAGCAGCTCCGCCGGGACAGGGGACTACGAGCAGTACTTC
CASSSAGTGDYEQYF
>-|TRBV10-3|-|TRBJ2-6
TGTGCCATCAGTGATCTATTCTCTGGGGCCAACGTCCTGACTTTC
CAISDLFSGANVLTF
>TRBD1|TRBV4-1|-|TRBJ2-7
TGCGCCAGCAGCCAAGGACCGGGACAGCTCTACGAGCAGTACTTC
CASSQGPGQLYEQYF
>TRBD2|TRBV7-2|once|TRBJ2-5
TGTGCCAGCAACGAACTAGCGGCGTTACAAGAGACCCAGTACTTC
CASNELAALQETQYF
>-|TRBV4-1|-|TRBJ2-7
TGCGCCAGCAGCCAAGCGGCGGGCTACGAGCAGTACTTC
CASSQAAGYEQYF
>TRBD1|TRBV6-5|-|TRBJ2-7
TGTGCCAGCAGAAAAACAGGGGCCTACGAGCAGTACTTC
CASRKTGAYEQYF
>TRBD2|TRBV10-3|-|TRBJ2-5
TGTGCCATCAATGATCGGGGGGGAGAGACCCAGTACTTC
CAINDRGGETQYF
>TRBD1|TRBV4-3|-|TRBJ1-2
TGCGCCAGCAGCCAGACAGGGGGTGGCTATGGCTACACCTTC
CASSQTGGGYGYTF
>-|TRBV6-1|-|TRBJ2-7
TGTGCCGGAGGGGGCAGAACCTACGAGCAGTACTTC
CAGGGRTYEQYF
>-|TRBV7-2|-|TRBJ2-5
TGTGCCAGCAGCTTCAACGGCGCCACGGGAGAGACCCAGTACTTC
CASSFNGATGETQYF
>-|TRBV6-4|-|TRBJ2-7
TGTGCCAGCAGTAAATCGACACGGAAGAACTACGAGCAGTACTTC
CASSKSTRKNYEQYF
>TRBD2|TRBV6-4|once|TRBJ2-1
TGTGCCAGCAGTGATGTAGCGGGGTTGGTGCAGTTCTTC
CASSDVAGLVQFF
>-|TRBV7-2|-|TRBJ2-3
TGTGCCAGCAGCTACAGGGAAAATACGCAGTATTTT
CASSYRENTQYF
>-|TRBV9|once|TRBJ2-7
TGTGCCAGCAGCGTATCAGGGAACTACGAGCAGTACTTC
CASSVSGNYEQYF
>-|TRBV5-1|-|TRBJ2-7
TGCGCCAGCAGCTTGGCTCCGAGCTCCTACGAGCAGTACTTC
CASSLAPSSYEQYF
>-|TRBV16|few|TRBJ1-2
TGTGCCAGCAGCCAGAGGGTCTATGGCTACACCTTC
CASSQRVYGYTF
>TRBD2|TRBV11-3|-|TRBJ2-7
TGTGCCAGCAGCTTCTGGGGGGGCGAGCAGTACTTC
CASSFWGGEQYF
>-|TRBV18|-|TRBJ2-7
TGTGCCAGCTCACCACCGGCGGGGGCCTCTAGGGAGCAGTACTTC
CASSPPAGASREQYF
>-|TRBV21-1|-|TRBJ2-7
TGTGCCAGCAGCAAGGGGAGCAGCGGGGCTTACGAGCAGTACTTC
CASSKGSSGAYEQYF
>-|TRBV7-3|-|TRBJ1-2
TGTGCCAGCAGCTTAAGTCCCGGGGAAGTGTATGGCTACACCTTC
CASSLSPGEVYGYTF
>-|TRBV12-1|-|TRBJ1-2
TGTGCCAGCGAGAAATCCCAGACAAATCTTAACTATGGCTACACCTTC
CASEKSQTNLNYGYTF
>-|TRBV7-6|-|TRBJ2-1
TGTGCCAGCAGCTCTAGGGCGGGAAACAATGAGCAGTTCTTC
CASSSRAGNNEQFF
>TRBD2|TRBV7-3|-|TRBJ2-3
TGTGCCAGCAGCTCGGGACTAGCGGGAGGAGCAGATACGCAGTATTTT
CASSSGLAGGADTQYF
>-|TRBV28|-|TRBJ2-7
TGTGCCAGCAGCTCCCTTGGACTCTCCAAGTCCGAGCAGTACTTC
CASSSLGLSKSEQYF
>TRBD1|TRBV27|-|TRBJ2-6
TGTGCCAGCAGTTTATCGCCCCCGGGACAGGTTTTATCTGGGGCCAACGTCCTGACTTTC
CASSLSPPGQVLSGANVLTF
>TRBD1|TRBV6-6|-|TRBJ1-4
TGTGCCAGCAGGGTGGACAGGGAAAATGAAAAACTGTTTTTT
CASRVDRENEKLFF
>-|TRBV10-2|-|TRBJ2-3
TGCGCCACAAAGGTGGAGAGCACAGATACGCAGTATTTT
CATKVESTDTQYF
>TRBD2|TRBV5-4|once|TRBJ2-2
TGTGCCAGCAGCTTGCTAGCGGGAGCGAACACCGGGGAGCTGTTTTTT
CASSLLAGANTGELFF
>-|TRBV28|-|TRBJ2-5
TGTGCCAGCATATCTCGGGGAGGCCGACTAAGGGAGACCCAGTACTTC
CASISRGGRLRETQYF
>-|TRBV28|-|TRBJ2-7
TGTCAGGACAGTGACAGCTCCTACGAGCAGTACTTC
CQDSDSSYEQYF
>-|TRBV28|-|TRBJ2-7
TGTGCCAGCAGCCGGCACGGGACTGGCTACGAGCAGTACTTC
CASSRHGTGYEQYF
>-|TRBV5-1|-|TRBJ1-5
TGCGCCAGCAGCTTGGATAGCAGCCCCAATCAGCCCCAGCATTTT
CASSLDSSPNQPQHF
>-|TRBV30|once|TRBJ1-1
TGTGCCTGGAGCCCCATGAACACTGAAGCTTTCTTT
CAWSPMNTEAFF
>TRBD1|TRBV7-3|-|TRBJ2-1
TGTGCCAGCACTCAGGGGGCTAGCGTCTACAATGAGCAGTTCTTC
CASTQGASVYNEQFF
>TRBD2|TRBV6-5|once|TRBJ2-7
TGTGCCAGCAGGGGAGTGCGGGAGGGATACGAGCAGTACTTC
CASRGVREGYEQYF
>-|TRBV7-9|-|TRBJ1-1
TGTGCCAGCAGCCTAATCGGGGTAGAGCAGGGGACTGAAGCTTTCTTT
CASSLIGVEQGTEAFF
>-|TRBV2|-|TRBJ2-2
TGTGCCAGCAAAAGCGGTTCTCTCACCGGGGAGCTGTTTTTT
CASKSGSLTGELFF
>-|TRBV29-1|-|TRBJ1-1
TGCAGCGTTGTCGGTGCGCCTCACCCCAACACTGAAGCTTTCTTT
CSVVGAPHPNTEAFF
>-|TRBV19|-|TRBJ1-5
TGTGCCAGTAAGAATAATGTGCAGGGGCATCAGCCCCAGCATTTT
CASKNNVQGHQPQHF
>TRBD1|TRBV5-1|-|TRBJ2-5
TGCGCCAGCAGCCAAGGACAGGGGAGGACCCAGTACTTC
CASSQGQGRTQYF
>TRBD2|TRBV10-3|once|TRBJ2-7
TGTGCCATCAGTCTGGTAGCGGGAGGGCTCGTCTACGAGCAGTACTTC
CAISLVAGGLVYEQYF